The rows below give T cell receptor beta chains drawn from one sample of a study of neoadjuvant nivolumab and ipilimumab in lung cancer. Using immunoSEQ multiplex PCR, the repertoire was profiled, and TCRdb retains in-frame clones only, with some absent. The sample lists roughly 45,000 clones, more than 85% seen once, with approximately 3.7% in the top ten. The specimen was blood, collected before neoadjuvant nivolumab, alone or with ipilimumab. The receptors were gathered from an adult with non-small cell lung cancer. Some clones in this sample may be carry-over from other donors' samples. CDR3s include the opening cysteine and the closing phenylalanine or tryptophan. The order of the fields is J gene, V gene, D gene, clone size, CDR3 DNA, CDR3 protein. D genes are given only for firm matches. The size entry is marked missing in some rows and otherwise reads once, few, many or a size class.

TRBJ2-6 | TRBV6-1 | . | . | TGTGCCAGTTCTGGGGGGAGCTCTGGGGCCAACGTCCTGACTTTC | CASSGGSSGANVLTF
TRBJ2-1 | TRBV5-1 | TRBD2 | . | TGCGCCAGCAGCTTTGGGCCCCTTAGCGGGAGCTCCTACAATGAGCAGTTCTTC | CASSFGPLSGSSYNEQFF
TRBJ2-2 | TRBV10-3 | . | . | TGTGCCATCAGTGACTCCGGTCTGGGGGTCACCGGGGAGCTGTTTTTT | CAISDSGLGVTGELFF
TRBJ1-1 | TRBV10-2 | TRBD1 | . | TGCGCCAGCAGTAAGGACAGGGGACTTAACACTGAAGCTTTCTTT | CASSKDRGLNTEAFF
TRBJ2-1 | TRBV5-8 | . | . | TGTGCCAGCAGGTCAGCCTATGGGACGAGCTCCTACAATGAGCAGTTCTTC | CASRSAYGTSSYNEQFF
TRBJ1-2 | TRBV5-6 | TRBD1 | . | TGTGCCAGCAGCCCGGGGACAGGGGCTAACTATGGCTACACCTTC | CASSPGTGANYGYTF
TRBJ2-7 | TRBV27 | . | . | TGTGCCAGCAGTTTGTTAGGGACCTACGAGCAGTACTTC | CASSLLGTYEQYF
TRBJ1-5 | TRBV7-9 | TRBD1 | . | TGTGCCAGCAGCTTCGACAGGGGACGGAGTCAGCCCCAGCATTTT | CASSFDRGRSQPQHF
TRBJ2-7 | TRBV15 | . | once | TGTGCCACCAGCAGAGGGCACAGGGGAGGTTCTGCCTACGAGCAGTACTTC | CATSRGHRGGSAYEQYF
TRBJ2-1 | TRBV5-4 | TRBD2 | . | TGTGCCAGCAGCTTGGCGGCTAGCGGGAGACCTTACAATGAGCAGTTCTTC | CASSLAASGRPYNEQFF
TRBJ2-7 | TRBV5-1 | TRBD2 | once | TGCGCCAGCAGCTTGAGTCTAGCGGGAGACAACGAGCAGTACTTC | CASSLSLAGDNEQYF
TRBJ1-5 | TRBV18 | . | . | TGTGCCAGCTTTCAAGGGTCGGGTCAGCCCCAGCATTTT | CASFQGSGQPQHF
TRBJ2-1 | TRBV7-9 | . | . | TGTGCCAGCAGCTTAGATAGCGGCTCCTACAATGAGCAGTTCTTC | CASSLDSGSYNEQFF
TRBJ1-5 | TRBV19 | TRBD1 | . | TGTGCCAGTAGTTTATTCGGACAGGGAGGCGGTCAGCCCCAGCATTTT | CASSLFGQGGGQPQHF
TRBJ2-5 | TRBV6-6 | TRBD1 | . | TGTGCCAGCAGTTACCGGGGACAGGGGGAGACCCAGTACTTC | CASSYRGQGETQYF
TRBJ2-1 | TRBV6-4 | . | few | TGTGCCAGCAGTGACAGGATAAACAATGAGCAGTTCTTC | CASSDRINNEQFF
TRBJ2-3 | TRBV11-1 | TRBD2 | . | TGTGCCAGCAGCTTAACTTTTAGGGCGCGGGAGGGCCGGAGAGATACGCAGTATTTT | CASSLTFRAREGRRDTQYF
TRBJ2-7 | TRBV5-1 | TRBD2 | . | TGCGCCAGCAGCTTGGGCGGGAGCGGGACCTACGAGCAGTACTTC | CASSLGGSGTYEQYF
TRBJ2-1 | TRBV5-1 | TRBD2 | . | TGCGCCAGCAGCCAAGGACTAGCGGGAGGGCCAGATGAGCAGTTCTTC | CASSQGLAGGPDEQFF
TRBJ2-2 | TRBV5-4 | TRBD2 | . | TGTGCCAGCAGCAAGACTAGCGGGAGTAACGGGGAGCTGTTTTTT | CASSKTSGSNGELFF
TRBJ2-5 | TRBV11-2 | . | . | TGTGCCAGCAGCTTACTCAAGGCGATCCAAGAGACCCAGTACTTC | CASSLLKAIQETQYF
TRBJ2-7 | TRBV6-5 | . | . | TGTGCCAGCAGTTCGAGCTCCTACGAGCAGTACTTC | CASSSSSYEQYF
TRBJ1-5 | TRBV5-1 | TRBD1 | . | TGCGCCAGCAGCGTGGGACAGGGTGGCAATCAGCCCCAGCATTTT | CASSVGQGGNQPQHF
TRBJ1-5 | TRBV12-5 | . | . | TGTGCTAGTGGTTTGGCCCCCGACAGAGGCACCCAGCATTTT | CASGLAPDRGTQHF
TRBJ1-1 | TRBV29-1 | . | . | TGCAGCGTTTTATTTCGCATAAACACTGAAGCTTTCTTT | CSVLFRINTEAFF
TRBJ2-7 | TRBV7-9 | . | . | TGTGCCAGCAGGTGGGGAAATAACTACGAGCAGTACTTC | CASRWGNNYEQYF
TRBJ1-4 | TRBV30 | TRBD1 | . | TGTGCCTGGAGTACGATGAGGACAGGGACGGGAAAACTGTTTTTT | CAWSTMRTGTGKLFF
TRBJ2-5 | TRBV7-8 | . | . | TGTGCCAGCACCCCTGGGGGTCGTCAAGAGACCCAGTACTTC | CASTPGGRQETQYF
TRBJ2-5 | TRBV9 | . | . | TGTGCCAGCAGCGTAGACGGAGCTCGGACCCAGTACTTC | CASSVDGARTQYF
TRBJ2-1 | TRBV18 | TRBD2 | . | TGTGCCAGCTCACCCCGACGGGGGGTGAATGAGCAGTTCTTC | CASSPRRGVNEQFF
TRBJ2-7 | TRBV7-9 | . | . | TGTGCCAGCAGCTTTGTCGGATCCTTGGGAGAGCAGTACTTC | CASSFVGSLGEQYF
TRBJ1-2 | TRBV11-2 | . | few | TGTGCCAGCAGCTTTAGCAGGGAGGTGAACTATGGCTACACCTTC | CASSFSREVNYGYTF
TRBJ1-5 | TRBV6-5 | TRBD1 | . | TGTGCCAGCGGGACAGGGAATCAGCCCCAGCATTTT | CASGTGNQPQHF
TRBJ2-2 | TRBV5-4 | TRBD2 | . | TGTGCCAGCAGCTTAGGCCTAGCGGCGAACACCGGGGAGCTGTTTTTT | CASSLGLAANTGELFF
TRBJ2-7 | TRBV29-1 | TRBD1 | . | TGCAGCGCCGGACAGGGCTACGAGCAGTACTTC | CSAGQGYEQYF
TRBJ1-4 | TRBV5-5 | . | . | TGTGCCAGCAGCCTCCGGGACGCCTGGGGGGAACTGTTTTTT | CASSLRDAWGELFF
TRBJ2-7 | TRBV7-2 | . | . | TGTGCCAGCAGCTTAGCGCTGGGGAACTTTGGCGAGCAGTACTTC | CASSLALGNFGEQYF
TRBJ2-1 | TRBV5-1 | . | . | TGCGCCAGCAGCTTGGACCGGGGCAATGAGCAGTTCTTC | CASSLDRGNEQFF
TRBJ1-2 | TRBV4-2 | . | . | TGTGCCAGCAGCCAAGTGGGTCAGGGGTTTGGCTACACCTTC | CASSQVGQGFGYTF
TRBJ2-2 | TRBV5-4 | . | . | TGTGCCAGCAGCTTGGGCAGGGTGCTTGGCGGGGAGCTGTTTTTT | CASSLGRVLGGELFF
TRBJ2-1 | TRBV7-9 | TRBD2 | . | TGTGCCAGCAGCACCTCTAGCGGGGGGCCGCGATACAATGAGCAGTTCTTC | CASSTSSGGPRYNEQFF
TRBJ2-5 | TRBV5-4 | . | . | TGTGCCAGCAGCTTGCAGCAGGGTAAAAGAGAGACCCAGTACTTC | CASSLQQGKRETQYF
TRBJ1-1 | TRBV6-5 | . | once | TGTGCCAGCAGTTACATCGGGGCATATATGAACACTGAAGCTTTCTTT | CASSYIGAYMNTEAFF
TRBJ1-4 | TRBV5-6 | . | . | TGTGCCAGCAGCTATTATGCCCCGGGGGAGGAAAAACTGTTTTTT | CASSYYAPGEEKLFF
TRBJ2-3 | TRBV6-5 | TRBD2 | . | TGTGCCAGCACCCTAGCGGGAGGGCCGACAGATACGCAGTATTTT | CASTLAGGPTDTQYF
TRBJ2-5 | TRBV5-1 | TRBD2 | . | TGCGCCAGCAGCTTGGCCCCGACTAGCGGCCAAGAGACCCAGTACTTC | CASSLAPTSGQETQYF
TRBJ1-5 | TRBV18 | . | once | TGTGCCAGCTCACCGGCGGGAAATCAGCCCCAGCATTTT | CASSPAGNQPQHF
TRBJ1-5 | TRBV12-5 | . | . | TGTGCTAGTGGTTTCTCGGAGCCCCAGCATTTT | CASGFSEPQHF
TRBJ2-3 | TRBV7-2 | . | . | TGTGCCAGCAGCTTAGGAGGGTTCCCAGATACGCAGTATTTT | CASSLGGFPDTQYF
TRBJ1-1 | TRBV6-5 | . | . | TGTGCCAGCACTCGATCCGACGGGGGCGCTTTCTTT | CASTRSDGGAFF
TRBJ2-7 | TRBV2 | . | . | TGTGCCAGCAGTGTTATCCACGAGCAGTACTTC | CASSVIHEQYF
TRBJ2-7 | TRBV11-2 | TRBD2 | once | TGTGCCAGCAGCTTAACTAGCGGGTCATACGAGCAGTACTTC | CASSLTSGSYEQYF
TRBJ2-7 | TRBV5-4 | . | once | TGTGCCAGCAGCTTAGGCGCGACGGACGAGCAGTACTTC | CASSLGATDEQYF
TRBJ1-2 | TRBV29-1 | . | . | TGCAGCGTTGAAAGGGCCGGGAGTGGCTACACCTTC | CSVERAGSGYTF